Reported below is one TCR beta chain. In the source study's methods: The assay estimated nucleated cells by amplifying reference gene primers. The protocol was immunoSEQ multiplex PCR, while the TCRdb copy is restricted to in-frame clones and leaves out a portion. V and J calls and clone size are copied from that table; D and trimming were computed from the DNA. The sample contains 110,000 or so clones, approximately 84% of which appear only once. The data belong to a study of blood T cell repertoires in COVID-19. Study at large: COVID-19 samples collected from the United States, Italy and Spain covered acute and convalescent phases. T cells, B-cell-depleted T cells, or PBMCs provided the cDNA or gDNA that served as material.

The CDR3 is 15 amino acids. Germline lookup yields CDR1 SGDLS and CDR2 YYNGEE. Losses at the gene ends were 2 bases for V and 4 bases for J; bases not matched to a gene: 5. V is TRBV9 and J is TRBJ2-2, with TRBD2 matching 7 bases. The receptor comes from a man between 40 and 49 years old with acute or convalescent COVID-19. The sequencing sample was made of peripheral blood. For the CDR3, the DNA is TGTGCCAGCAGCGTTAGCGGGCTGGTCACCGGGGAGCTGTTTTTT. It encodes CASSVSGLVTGELFF.